Below are 29 T cell receptor beta chains sequenced from a single sample in a study of T-cell reconstitution after alpha-beta-depleted transplantation in children. Unique molecular identifiers tagged the TCRbeta library. TCRdb re-called the PCR reads with MiXCR, one entry per CDR3 protein. The sample shows 90,000 to 130,000 distinct CDR3 sequences, approximately 6.4% of them seen only once. Source: PBMCs, mostly from graft donor cells, taken 360 days after TCRalphabeta/CD19-depleted stem cell transplant. The receptors come from a male patient under 10 years old who had a stem cell transplant for acute lymphoblastic leukemia, so the T cells may come from the graft donor.

This clonotype was detected only a few times. The chain couples TRBV9 to TRBJ2-4; 12 positions agree with TRBD2. Losses at the gene ends were 4 bases for V and 9 bases for J; bases not matched to a gene: 8. The germline CDR1 and CDR2 sequences are SGDLS and YYNGEE. The CDR3 consists of 15 residues. CDR3 sequence: CASSTSGGPGSIQYF. The CDR3 DNA follows: TGTGCCAGCAGCACTAGCGGGGGGCCGGGGAGCATTCAGTACTTC. Using reference TRBV9 and TRBJ2-4 for the parts outside the CDR3, the full variable domain is DSGVTQTPKHLITATGQRVTLRCSPRSGDLSVYWYQQSLDQGLQFLIQYYNGEERAKGNILERFSAQQFPDLHSELNLSSLELGDSALYFCASSTSGGPGSIQYFGAGTRLSVL.

This clonotype occurred many times. The CDR3: CASSLVEGWGGPYEQYF. In DNA form, the CDR3 reads TGTGCCAGCAGCTTGGTGGAGGGGTGGGGAGGACCCTACGAGCAGTACTTC. The genes are TRBV5-6 and TRBJ2-7; D perhaps matches TRBD2 (6 bases). V was cut by 0 bases and J by 2 bases, with 18 bases left in between. The CDR3 runs to 17 residues. From germline, CDR1 is SGHDT and CDR2 YYEEEE.

This clonotype came up many times. This sequence joins TRBV3-1 and TRBJ2-5, with 8 bases aligning to TRBD2. The junction had 14 bases not matched to a gene; V was cut back by 4 bases and J by 7 bases. The CDR3 runs to 16 residues. Germline V gene lookup returns CDR1 LGHDT and CDR2 YNNKEL (reference sequence). The CDR3 DNA follows: TGTGCCAGCAGCCCCAAGCTGTCGGGAGGGCCAGTGACCCAGTACTTC. It is translated as CASSPKLSGGPVTQYF.

This clonotype was observed many times. The chain employs TRBV6-2 or TRBV6-3 and TRBJ2-2, with D possibly being TRBD1 (5 bases). Germline V gene data show CDR1 as MNHEY and CDR2 as SVGEGT. The V end lost 2 bases, the J end lost 2 bases, and 12 bases lay between the germline ends. This CDR3 spans 16 amino acids. The CDR3 coding sequence is TGTGCCAGCAGTTACAACCGCAGGGTCAACACCGGGGAGCTGTTTTTT. It codes for CASSYNRRVNTGELFF.

This clonotype was observed at least ten times. The rearrangement links TRBV27 to TRBJ2-5; D is ambiguous. The CDR3 has 13 residues. V was pared by 6 bases and J by 1 base, with 9 bases between. Looked up from germline, CDR1 is MNHEY and CDR2 is SMNVEV (reference sequence). CDR3 amino acids: CASSDSFQETQYF. CDR3 sequence (DNA): TGTGCCAGCAGCGATAGCTTCCAAGAGACCCAGTACTTC.

This clonotype occurred a few times. The rearrangement uses TRBV20-1 and TRBJ1-1; D perhaps matches TRBD1 (5 bases). Looked up from germline, CDR1 is DFQATT and CDR2 is SNEGSKA (reference sequence). The V end lost 8 bases, the J end lost 4 bases, and 11 bases lay between the germline ends. This CDR3 has 11 amino acids. This CDR3 is CSSQDITEAFF. DNA for the CDR3: TGCAGTTCTCAGGACATCACTGAAGCTTTCTTT.

This clonotype turned up a few times. The rearrangement uses TRBV4-3 and TRBJ2-3; 9 nucleotides line up with TRBD2. J was trimmed by 4 bases and V by 4 bases; bases with no gene match: 12. CDR1 LGHNA and CDR2 YSLEER come from the germline V gene. There are 17 residues in the CDR3. This CDR3 reads CASSPRGSGRFADTQYF. Here the CDR3 DNA reads TGCGCCAGCAGCCCTCGGGGTAGCGGGAGATTCGCAGATACGCAGTATTTT.

This clonotype was seen many times. The V and J genes are TRBV28 and TRBJ2-7; D may be TRBD1 (6 bases). V lost 1 base to trimming and J lost 0 bases, with 10 bases between them. CDR1 and CDR2 (germline): MDHEN, SYDVKM. This CDR3 has 15 amino acids. The CDR3 region has the DNA TGTGCCAGCAGTTTATTTTCAGGGGACTCCTACGAGCAGTACTTC. This codes for CASSLFSGDSYEQYF.

This clonotype was counted many times. The chain joins TRBV29-1 to TRBJ2-3; TRBD2 aligns across 7 bases. CDR3 size: 14 residues. Germline V gives CDR1 SQVTM, CDR2 ANQGSEA. Trimming at V came to 1 base and at J to 5 bases, leaving 6 bases not matched to a gene. The CDR3 loop reads CSVEADGRIDTQYF. DNA of the CDR3: TGCAGCGTTGAAGCGGACGGGAGGATAGATACGCAGTATTTT.

This clonotype was recorded at least ten times. This chain links TRBV15 with TRBJ2-3, with D maybe TRBD1 (6 bases). V shed 1 base and J shed 1 base, with 6 bases lying between them. CDR3 length: 14 residues. CDR1 is LNHNV, CDR2 YYDKDF, per germline (reference sequence). The CDR3 is CATSRGTGTDTQYF. The CDR3, as DNA: TGTGCCACCAGCAGAGGGACAGGCACAGATACGCAGTATTTT.

This clonotype appeared many times. The chain links TRBV10-2 to TRBJ2-7; 9 positions agree with TRBD1. J lost 7 bases, V lost 6 bases, and 4 bases had no gene match. The CDR3 length is 12 residues. In germline, CDR1 is WSHSY, CDR2 SAAADI. CDR3 DNA: TGCGCCAGCAGGGGGACAGGGCGGGAGCAGTACTTC. It translates to CASRGTGREQYF.

This clonotype was observed at least ten times. This chain uses TRBV5-1 with TRBJ2-1; no reliable D call. Trimming left V 4 bases short and J 3 bases short, with 14 bases between. The CDR3 spans 15 residues. CDR1 is SGHRS and CDR2 is YFSETQ in the germline V gene. CDR3 sequence: CASSISLALYNEQFF. The CDR3 DNA follows: TGCGCCAGCAGCATATCCCTGGCCCTCTACAATGAGCAGTTCTTC.

There are a few counts of this clonotype. The chain employs TRBV7-2 and TRBJ1-1; TRBD1 might be the D (5 bases). V lost 2 bases and J 0 bases, leaving 13 bases between the germline ends. The CDR3 sequence is 16 residues long. Per germline, CDR1 SGHTA and CDR2 FQGNSA. The CDR3 coding sequence is TGTGCCAGCAGCTTACACAGGAGCTATCTGAACACTGAAGCTTTCTTT. This encodes CASSLHRSYLNTEAFF.

This clonotype was recorded at least ten times. This rearrangement joins TRBV29-1 to TRBJ1-6; D is undetermined. This CDR3 contains 14 residues. CDR1 and CDR2 from the germline V gene are SQVTM and ANQGSEA. V lost 5 bases and J lost 5, with 13 bases in between. The CDR3 protein is CSVLPRADNSPLHF. The CDR3 DNA follows: TGCAGCGTTCTCCCGAGGGCCGATAATTCACCCCTCCACTTT. Drawing the rest from reference TRBV29-1 and TRBJ1-6, the complete variable domain is SAVISQKPSRDICQRGTSLTIQCQVDSQVTMMFWYRQQPGQSLTLIATANQGSEATYESGFVIDKFPISRPNLTFSTLTVSNMSPEDSSIYLCSVLPRADNSPLHFGNGTRLTVT.

The chain joins TRBV7-9 to TRBJ1-2; D is perhaps TRBD1 (5 bases). The germline CDR1 and CDR2 sequences are SEHNR and FQNEAQ (reference sequence). CDR3 length: 14 amino acids. Trimming stripped 8 bases from V and 8 bases from J, with 21 bases between. For the CDR3, the DNA is TGTGCCAGCGGCCGTCCCGGGACGGACGAGGGCTACACCTTC. Translation: CASGRPGTDEGYTF.

This clonotype has more than one count but fewer than ten. The V call is TRBV27, the J call TRBJ2-1, with 10 bases lining up with TRBD1. The V segment lost 6 bases and the J segment 9 bases; nucleotides outside the gene matches: 17. Germline CDR1 reads MNHEY; CDR2 reads SMNVEV (reference sequence). The CDR3 has 17 residues. The CDR3 is CASSPWDRGGICAEQFF. The CDR3, as DNA: TGTGCCAGCAGCCCCTGGGACAGGGGTGGGATATGCGCTGAGCAGTTCTTC.

This clonotype was picked up a small number of times. This chain links TRBV10-3 with TRBJ2-1; D unresolved. CDR1 and CDR2 (germline): ENHRY, SYGVKD. With 4 bases removed from V and 0 bases from J, the gap between germline ends came to 13 bases. The CDR3 runs 16 residues. The CDR3, as DNA: TGTGCCATCAGTGCCTACAATTTAGGCTCCTACAATGAGCAGTTCTTC. It specifies CAISAYNLGSYNEQFF.

This clonotype was observed many times. V and J are TRBV20-1 and TRBJ2-5; D is ambiguous. Deletions cut 1 base from V and 1 base from J, with 7 bases between. CDR3 length equals 13 residues. Germline V gene lookup returns CDR1 DFQATT and CDR2 SNEGSKA (reference sequence). The CDR3 DNA is TGCAGTGCTAGAGGCAGGCTCCAAGAGACCCAGTACTTC. It yields the protein CSARGRLQETQYF.

This clonotype was detected only a few times. The chain recombines TRBV3-1 with TRBJ2-7; 8 bases align to TRBD2. After removal of 3 bases from V and 6 bases from J, the junction contained 1 base not matched to a gene. Per germline, CDR1 LGHDT and CDR2 YNNKEL (reference sequence). This CDR3 has 12 residues. Here the CDR3 reads CASSQAGGEQYF. As DNA, the CDR3 is TGTGCCAGCAGCCAGGCGGGGGGCGAGCAGTACTTC.

There are a few counts of this clonotype. This chain joins TRBV4-3 and TRBJ2-1; a weak D match, TRBD1 (5 bases). Germline-derived CDR1 and CDR2 are LGHNA and YSLEER. The CDR3 has 18 amino acids. Between the trimmed V and J ends, which lost 1 base and 1 base, there was a span of 17 bases. The CDR3 protein is CASSQASGFTLSYNEQFF. In DNA, the CDR3 is TGCGCCAGCAGCCAAGCCTCAGGGTTTACTCTATCCTACAATGAGCAGTTCTTC.

Many counts were recorded for this clonotype. The rearrangement links TRBV5-1 to TRBJ2-1; a possible D gene is TRBD2 (7 bases). V lost 0 bases and J lost 7, with 17 bases in between. This CDR3 comprises 16 residues. Per the germline V gene, CDR1 is SGHRS and CDR2 is YFSETQ. CDR3 residues: CASSLARWGGLNEQFF. The CDR3 DNA sequence: TGCGCCAGCAGCTTGGCCAGGTGGGGGGGCCTTAATGAGCAGTTCTTC.

This clonotype was seen ten or more times. The chain carries TRBV28 and TRBJ2-7, with D maybe TRBD1 (6 bases). Trimming took 4 bases from V and 5 from J, leaving 15 bases between them. The germline V gene encodes CDR1 MDHEN and CDR2 SYDVKM. CDR3 length equals 14 residues. CDR3 sequence reads: CASSSDSFSDEQYF. DNA of the CDR3: TGTGCCAGCAGTTCGGACAGTTTTTCGGACGAGCAGTACTTC.

The chain recombines TRBV20-1 with TRBJ2-5; 13 bases align to TRBD2. CDR3 size: 14 residues. Unmatched junction bases numbered 2, after V lost 0 bases and J lost 7 bases. The germline V gene encodes CDR1 DFQATT and CDR2 SNEGSKA (reference sequence). CDR3 nucleotides: TGCAGTGCTAGAGATCGGACTAGCGGGGGGACCCAGTACTTC. Its protein is CSARDRTSGGTQYF.

In its sample, this clonotype was seen many times. The chain has TRBV4-3 and TRBJ2-1; 9 nucleotides align to TRBD1. This CDR3 has 15 amino acids. Per germline, CDR1 LGHNA and CDR2 YSLEER. Trimming removed 4 bases from V and 8 bases from J; junction bases left unmatched: 9. The CDR3 coding sequence is TGCGCCAGCAGCCCCCCCGGGACAGGGAGGGATGAGCAGTTCTTC. This sequence encodes CASSPPGTGRDEQFF.

This clonotype was picked up many times. V usage is TRBV6-2 or TRBV6-3 and J usage is TRBJ2-2; D uncertain. Germline V lookup: CDR1 MNHEY, CDR2 SVGEGT. The CDR3 is 17 amino acids. The V end lost 5 bases, the J end lost 4 bases, and 20 bases lay between the germline ends. The CDR3 DNA reads TGTGCCAGCAGTGACCGCGGAGCTCCGGTGCGCACCGGGGAGCTGTTTTTT. Encoded protein: CASSDRGAPVRTGELFF.

This clonotype was counted only a few times. This chain links TRBV20-1 with TRBJ1-1, with TRBD1 as a possible D gene (6 bases). Trimming pared 4 bases from V and 0 bases from J, leaving 9 bases between. The V gene's germline CDR1 is DFQATT and CDR2 SNEGSKA (reference sequence). The CDR3 loop spans 13 amino acids. CDR3 protein: CSAIQGLNTEAFF. In nucleotides, the CDR3 is TGCAGTGCTATCCAGGGGCTGAACACTGAAGCTTTCTTT.

The table lists this clonotype with many counts. The chain joins TRBV7-6 to TRBJ2-7; 8 bases align to TRBD1. The ends lost 1 base at V and 5 bases at J; junction bases unmatched: 4. CDR1 is SGHVS, CDR2 FNYEAQ, per germline. This CDR3 is 14 amino acids long. The CDR3 DNA reads as TGTGCCAGCAGCTTAGGGGCAGGGGGCGACGAGCAGTACTTC. This translates into CASSLGAGGDEQYF.

This clonotype was picked up many times. The junction differs from germline at one of its ends, possibly a read error. The chain has TRBV6-5 and TRBJ2-1; 9 bases map to TRBD2. Germline-derived CDR1 and CDR2 are MNHEY and SVGAGI. The CDR3 covers 16 residues. The CDR3 sequence: CASSDSETSGYNEQFF. The CDR3 DNA is TGTGCCAGCAGTGACTCGGAGACTAGCGGCTACAATGAGCAGTTCTTC.

A few counts support this clonotype. This chain links TRBV10-3 with TRBJ2-2; 7 nucleotides line up with TRBD2. Germline V gives CDR1 ENHRY, CDR2 SYGVKD. V trimming: 2 bases; J trimming: 11 bases; junction bases outside the gene matches: 2. This CDR3 contains 12 residues. The CDR3 spells CAISEGGGELFF. The CDR3 coding sequence is TGTGCCATCAGTGAGGGGGGGGGAGAGCTGTTTTTT.